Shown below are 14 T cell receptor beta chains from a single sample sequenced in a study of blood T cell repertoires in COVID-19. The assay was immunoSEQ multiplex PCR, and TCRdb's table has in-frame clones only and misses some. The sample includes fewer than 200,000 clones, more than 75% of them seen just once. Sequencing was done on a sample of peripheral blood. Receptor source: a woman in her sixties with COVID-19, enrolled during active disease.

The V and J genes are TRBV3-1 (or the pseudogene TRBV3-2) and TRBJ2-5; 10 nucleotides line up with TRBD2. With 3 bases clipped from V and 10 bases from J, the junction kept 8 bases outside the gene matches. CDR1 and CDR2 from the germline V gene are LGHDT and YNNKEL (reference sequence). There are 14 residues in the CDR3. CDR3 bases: TGTGCCAGCAGCCACCGACTAGCGGGCGGGAACCAGTACTTC. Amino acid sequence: CASSHRLAGGNQYF.

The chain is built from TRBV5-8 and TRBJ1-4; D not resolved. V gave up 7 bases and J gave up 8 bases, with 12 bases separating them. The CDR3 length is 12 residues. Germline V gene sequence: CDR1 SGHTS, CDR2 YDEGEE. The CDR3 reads CASPPSGEKLFF. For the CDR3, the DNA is TGTGCCAGCCCCCCTTCGGGGGAAAAACTGTTTTTT.

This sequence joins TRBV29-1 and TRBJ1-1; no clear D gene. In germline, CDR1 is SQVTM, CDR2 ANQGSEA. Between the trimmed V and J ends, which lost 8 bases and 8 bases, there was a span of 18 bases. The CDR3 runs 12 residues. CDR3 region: CSFGIGVEEAFF. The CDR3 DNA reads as TGCAGCTTCGGGATTGGAGTCGAGGAAGCTTTCTTT. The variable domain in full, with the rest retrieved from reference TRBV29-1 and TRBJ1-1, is SAVISQKPSRDICQRGTSLTIQCQVDSQVTMMFWYRQQPGQSLTLIATANQGSEATYESGFVIDKFPISRPNLTFSTLTVSNMSPEDSSIYLCSFGIGVEEAFFGQGTRLTVV.

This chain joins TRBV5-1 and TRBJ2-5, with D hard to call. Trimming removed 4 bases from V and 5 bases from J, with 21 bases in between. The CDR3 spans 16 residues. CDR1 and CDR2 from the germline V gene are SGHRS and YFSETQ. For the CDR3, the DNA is TGCGCCAGCAGCCTAAACGCTGGCGGAGCCCAGGAGACCCAGTACTTC. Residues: CASSLNAGGAQETQYF.

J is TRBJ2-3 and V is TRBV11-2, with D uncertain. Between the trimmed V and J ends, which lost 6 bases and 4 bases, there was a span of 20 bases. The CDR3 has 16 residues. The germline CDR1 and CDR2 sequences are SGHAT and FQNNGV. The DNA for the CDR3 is TGTGCCAGCAGTTCCCGCGGATCTTTATTGGCAGATACGCAGTATTTT. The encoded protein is CASSSRGSLLADTQYF. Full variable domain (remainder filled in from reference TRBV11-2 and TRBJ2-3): EAGVAQSPRYKIIEKRQSVAFWCNPISGHATLYWYQQILGQGPKLLIQFQNNGVVDDSQLPKDRFSAERLKGVDSTLKIQPAKLEDSAVYLCASSSRGSLLADTQYFGPGTRLTVL.

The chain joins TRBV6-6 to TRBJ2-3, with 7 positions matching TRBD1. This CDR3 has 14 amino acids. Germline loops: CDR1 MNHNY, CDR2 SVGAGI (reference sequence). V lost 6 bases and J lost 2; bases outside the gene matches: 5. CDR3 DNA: TGTGCCAGCAGGAGAGACAGGGCCACAGATACGCAGTATTTT. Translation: CASRRDRATDTQYF.

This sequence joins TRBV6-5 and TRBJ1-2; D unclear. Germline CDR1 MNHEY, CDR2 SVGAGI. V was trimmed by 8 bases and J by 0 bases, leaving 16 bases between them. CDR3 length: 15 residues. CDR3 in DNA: TGTGCCAGCCTGCAGGAAGCCGGGACTAACTATGGCTACACCTTC. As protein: CASLQEAGTNYGYTF.

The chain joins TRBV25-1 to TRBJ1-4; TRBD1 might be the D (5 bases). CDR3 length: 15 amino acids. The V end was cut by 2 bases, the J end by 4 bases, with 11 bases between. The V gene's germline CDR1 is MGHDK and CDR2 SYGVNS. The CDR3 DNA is TGTGCCAGCAGTGAACTGGCCGGGGGTAATGAAAAACTGTTTTTT. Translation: CASSELAGGNEKLFF.

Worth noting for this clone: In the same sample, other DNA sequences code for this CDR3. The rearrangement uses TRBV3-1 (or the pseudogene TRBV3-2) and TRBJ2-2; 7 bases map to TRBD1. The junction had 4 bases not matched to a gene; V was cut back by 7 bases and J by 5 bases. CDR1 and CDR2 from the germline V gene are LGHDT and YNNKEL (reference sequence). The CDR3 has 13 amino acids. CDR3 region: CASTRGNTGELFF. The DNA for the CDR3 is TGTGCCAGCACCAGGGGGAATACCGGGGAGCTGTTTTTT.

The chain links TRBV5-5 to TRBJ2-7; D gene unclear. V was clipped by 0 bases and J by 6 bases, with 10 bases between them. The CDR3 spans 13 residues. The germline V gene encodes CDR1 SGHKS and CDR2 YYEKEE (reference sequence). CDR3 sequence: CASSLVTAGEQYF. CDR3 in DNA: TGTGCCAGCAGCTTGGTTACCGCCGGCGAGCAGTACTTC.

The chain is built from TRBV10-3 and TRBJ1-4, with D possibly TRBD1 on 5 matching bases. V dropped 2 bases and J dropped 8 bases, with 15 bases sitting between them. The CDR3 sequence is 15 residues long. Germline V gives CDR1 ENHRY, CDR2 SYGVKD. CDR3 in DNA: TGTGCCATCAGTGAGACGGGAGGGGAGGGGGAAAAACTGTTTTTT. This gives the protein CAISETGGEGEKLFF.

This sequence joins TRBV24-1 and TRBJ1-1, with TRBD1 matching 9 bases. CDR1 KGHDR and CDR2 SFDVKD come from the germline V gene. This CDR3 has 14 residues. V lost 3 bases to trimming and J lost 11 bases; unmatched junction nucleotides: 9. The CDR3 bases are TGTGCCACCAGTGATCCCGGGACAGGGACACGGGCTTTCTTT. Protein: CATSDPGTGTRAFF.

CDR3 protein: CASRRDTNTGELFF. CDR3 bases: TGTGCCAGCAGACGGGACACCAACACCGGGGAGCTGTTTTTT. The chain is built from TRBV2 and TRBJ2-2; D is perhaps TRBD1 (6 bases). V was trimmed by 6 bases and J by 2 bases, leaving 10 bases between them. The CDR3 sequence is 14 residues long. Per the germline V gene, CDR1 is SNHLY and CDR2 is FYNNEI.

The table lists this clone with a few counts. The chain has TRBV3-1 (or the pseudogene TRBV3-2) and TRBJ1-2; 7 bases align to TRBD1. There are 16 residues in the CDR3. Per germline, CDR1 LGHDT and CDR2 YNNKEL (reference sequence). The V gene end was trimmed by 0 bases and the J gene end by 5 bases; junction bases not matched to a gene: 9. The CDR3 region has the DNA TGTGCCAGCAGCCAAGATAGAGCCGGGACAGAGTATGGCTACACCTTC. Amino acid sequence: CASSQDRAGTEYGYTF.